The 14 T cell receptor beta chains below all came from one sample that was sequenced in a study of blood T cell repertoires in COVID-19. The method was immunoSEQ multiplex PCR; TCRdb's version includes in-frame clones alone and lacks a portion of them. The profile shows 380,000 or so clones, more than 70% of them singletons. The sequenced sample was peripheral blood. These receptors came from a man aged 35 to 55 with acute or convalescent COVID-19.

This clone occurred once. This chain joins TRBV4-1 and TRBJ1-4; perhaps TRBD1 as D (5 bases). V shed 1 base and J shed 3 bases, with 15 bases lying between them. CDR3 length: 17 amino acids. Germline CDR1 is MGHRA and CDR2 is YSYEKL. CDR3 residues: CASSQVATGGANEKLFF. CDR3 nucleotide sequence: TGCGCCAGCAGCCAAGTGGCCACGGGGGGTGCTAATGAAAAACTGTTTTTT.

J is TRBJ2-7 and V is TRBV9; 10 bases are shared with TRBD2. CDR3 size: 17 residues. The V segment lost 3 bases and the J segment 2 bases; nucleotides outside the gene matches: 11. CDR1 is SGDLS, CDR2 YYNGEE, per germline. The CDR3 reads CASSASGTSETPYEQYF. The CDR3 coding sequence is TGTGCCAGCAGCGCGTCCGGGACTAGCGAGACACCCTACGAGCAGTACTTC.

This clone was seen a few times. The genes are TRBV9 and TRBJ2-2, with 7 bases that match TRBD2. The CDR3 is 16 residues long. The V and J ends lost 0 bases and 3 bases, in that order; junction bases with no gene match: 5. CDR1 is SGDLS and CDR2 is YYNGEE in the germline V gene. The CDR3 region has the DNA TGTGCCAGCAGCGTAGGGCGGGAGAGGTACACCGGGGAGCTGTTTTTT. The encoded protein is CASSVGRERYTGELFF.

This clone showed up just once. This sequence joins TRBV19 and TRBJ2-5; 9 bases fit TRBD1. Germline V gene sequence: CDR1 LNHDA, CDR2 SQIVND (reference sequence). With 1 base clipped from V and 4 bases from J, the junction kept 4 bases outside the gene matches. The CDR3 contains 15 residues. This CDR3 is CASSIARDRAETQYF. DNA of the CDR3: TGTGCCAGTAGTATAGCCCGGGACAGGGCAGAGACCCAGTACTTC.

This clone has only one observation. The chain is built from TRBV28 and TRBJ2-7; TRBD1 aligns across 10 bases. The J segment lost 4 bases and the V segment lost 6 bases, leaving 6 bases of the junction unmatched. The length of the CDR3 is 14 residues. The germline V gene encodes CDR1 MDHEN and CDR2 SYDVKM. The CDR3 DNA follows: TGTGCCAGCAGCTCCGGGACAGGGGAATACGAGCAGTACTTC. This encodes CASSSGTGEYEQYF.

The count of this clone is one. V gene TRBV18 combines with J gene TRBJ1-2, with TRBD1 matching 7 bases. Germline V gene data show CDR1 as KGHSH and CDR2 as LQKENI. The V segment lost 6 bases and the J segment 5 bases; nucleotides outside the gene matches: 6. CDR3 length: 13 residues. The CDR3 spells CASSSGQAYGYTF. The CDR3 coding sequence is TGTGCCAGCTCCTCCGGACAGGCGTATGGCTACACCTTC.

This clone was picked up a small number of times. The genes are TRBV7-9 and TRBJ1-2, with 8 bases aligning to TRBD1. Trimming at V came to 5 bases and at J to 7 bases, leaving 9 bases not matched to a gene. There are 14 residues in the CDR3. CDR1 SEHNR and CDR2 FQNEAQ come from the germline V gene (reference sequence). CDR3: CASSQDRGFGGYTF. DNA for the CDR3: TGTGCCAGCAGCCAAGACAGGGGATTCGGTGGCTACACCTTC.

The V gene is TRBV19, the J gene TRBJ2-5, with 7 bases that match TRBD2. This CDR3 is built from 13 residues. Germline CDR1 and CDR2: LNHDA and SQIVND (reference sequence). Trimming at V came to 10 bases and at J to 1 base, leaving 6 bases not matched to a gene. The CDR3 is CAISGGRQETQYF. The CDR3 DNA is TGTGCCATCTCGGGGGGTCGCCAAGAGACCCAGTACTTC.

This clone appeared once. This chain links TRBV4-2 with TRBJ2-7; 12 bases fit TRBD2. This CDR3 contains 18 residues. Per the germline V gene, CDR1 is LGHNA and CDR2 is YNFKEQ. J was trimmed by 0 bases and V by 0 bases; bases with no gene match: 6. CDR3 in amino acids: CASSQEPGLAGDSYEQYF. DNA for the CDR3: TGTGCCAGCAGCCAAGAACCGGGACTAGCGGGCGACTCCTACGAGCAGTACTTC.

The chain is built from TRBV2 and TRBJ1-3, with 7 bases aligning to TRBD1. The CDR3 sequence is 14 residues long. The germline CDR1 and CDR2 sequences are SNHLY and FYNNEI. After removal of 6 bases from V and 3 bases from J, the junction contained 5 bases not matched to a gene. As DNA, the CDR3 is TGTGCCAGCAGCCGCGGGACAGTTGGAAACACCATATATTTT. Translating gives CASSRGTVGNTIYF.

The chain links TRBV5-1 to TRBJ2-1, with 9 bases aligning to TRBD1. Trimming removed 4 bases from V and 0 bases from J; junction bases left unmatched: 11. This CDR3 contains 18 residues. The germline V gene encodes CDR1 SGHRS and CDR2 YFSETQ. This CDR3 reads CASSRWGQGTSSYNEQFF. DNA for the CDR3: TGCGCCAGCAGCCGGTGGGGACAGGGTACTAGCTCCTACAATGAGCAGTTCTTC.

J is TRBJ2-2 and V is TRBV4-3; D is undetermined. Germline V lookup: CDR1 LGHNA, CDR2 YSLEER. CDR3 length equals 15 residues. V was shortened by 0 bases and J by 4 bases, with 9 bases between the two germline ends. This CDR3 is CASSQDPLRTGELFF. In DNA form, the CDR3 reads TGCGCCAGCAGCCAAGATCCACTTCGCACCGGGGAGCTGTTTTTT.

This clone was detected only a few times. The chain combines TRBV7-9 with TRBJ1-6; D is perhaps TRBD1 (5 bases). V was shortened by 3 bases and J by 9 bases, with 21 bases between the two germline ends. Per germline, CDR1 SEHNR and CDR2 FQNEAQ (reference sequence). This CDR3 contains 17 residues. The CDR3 nucleotides read TGTGCCAGCAGCTTGATCGTCCAGGGCGGGAGGGCTTCACCCCTCCACTTT. This encodes CASSLIVQGGRASPLHF.

This clone was picked up one time. The V and J genes are TRBV27 and TRBJ1-5, with TRBD1 matching over 7 bases. CDR3 size: 15 residues. With V trimmed by 3 bases and J by 5 bases, 7 bases remained unmatched. CDR1 MNHEY and CDR2 SMNVEV come from the germline V gene (reference sequence). CDR3 in amino acids: CASSLVTGFDQPQHF. As DNA, the CDR3 is TGTGCCAGCAGTTTGGTGACAGGGTTCGATCAGCCCCAGCATTTT.